This T cell receptor (beta chain) stems from a study of blood T cell repertoires in COVID-19. About the study: Material from acute and convalescent COVID-19 was sourced from the United States, Italy and Spain. T cells, B-cell-depleted T cells, or PBMCs supplied cDNA or gDNA.

V lost 2 bases and J lost 9; bases outside the gene matches: 6. The CDR3 is made up of 15 amino acids. Germline V lookup: CDR1 MGHRA, CDR2 YSYEKL. Original methodology: Estimated nucleated cell counts came from reference gene primer amplification. Method: immunoSEQ multiplex PCR; TCRdb's copy keeps in-frame clones and lacks some. V and J calls and clone size are those listed in that table; D and trimming were worked out from the DNA. There are fewer than 250,000 clones in the sample; approximately 90% occur only once, and approximately 4.4% lies in the top ten. The origin of this receptor is a human donor in a cohort sampled during active COVID-19. The sample consisted of peripheral blood. The chain couples TRBV4-1 to TRBJ1-6; 8 bases map to TRBD1. The DNA for the CDR3 is TGCGCCAGCAGCCAAAAGGACAGGGTTGGTTCACCCCTCCACTTT. It translates to CASSQKDRVGSPLHF.